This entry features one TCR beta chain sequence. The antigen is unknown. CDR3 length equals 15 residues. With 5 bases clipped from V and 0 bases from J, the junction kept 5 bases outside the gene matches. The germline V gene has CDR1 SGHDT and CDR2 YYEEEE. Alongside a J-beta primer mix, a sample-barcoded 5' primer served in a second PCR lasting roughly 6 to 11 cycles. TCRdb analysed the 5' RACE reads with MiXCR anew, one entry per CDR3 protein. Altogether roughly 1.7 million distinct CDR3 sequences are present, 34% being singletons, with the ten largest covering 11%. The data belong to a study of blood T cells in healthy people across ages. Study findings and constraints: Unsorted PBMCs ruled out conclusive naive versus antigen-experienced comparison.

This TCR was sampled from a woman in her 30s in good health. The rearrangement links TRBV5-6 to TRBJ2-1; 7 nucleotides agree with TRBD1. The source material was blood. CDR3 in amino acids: CASRADRDSYNEQFF. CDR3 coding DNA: TGTGCCAGCAGGGCCGACAGGGACTCCTACAATGAGCAGTTCTTC.